The clone carrying this TCR beta chain was counted many times. Its antigen is still unknown. This record comes from a study of regulatory T cells in long-lasting Graves disease. Arm-PCR of CDR3 regions and iRepertoire HTBI primers were the basis on which TCR beta libraries were built. MiXCR, run by TCRdb on the multiplex PCR reads, gives a single entry per CDR3 protein. The table shows 250,000 to 300,000 distinct CDR3 sequences, with roughly 18% occurring only once. The sample's time point: newly diagnosed GD, antithyroid drugs for less than 3 months. Following extraction of RNA from PBMCs, that RNA was used to make the TCR library. Nine milliliters of peripheral blood went into EDTA tubes. V was pared by 3 bases and J by 7 bases, with 16 bases between. This CDR3 region has 15 residues. Germline CDR1 and CDR2: SGHRS and YFSETQ. Findings and limits, study-wide: Persistent disease samples used TRBV28, TRBJ1-2 and TRBJ2-5 preferentially.

This sample was also put to use in a study of T cells in Graves' hyperthyroidism and ophthalmopathy. That report adds: The HTBI primer set was used in a first-round RT-PCR of the TCR CDR3. Blood also held most thyroid clonotypes expanded beyond 0.001.

This sequence originates from a woman aged 25 to 39 with Graves disease. The sequencing used peripheral blood mononuclear cells (PBMCs), collected at new diagnosis, from a patient treated with antithyroid drugs. This rearrangement joins TRBV5-1 to TRBJ2-2; D gene ambiguous. The CDR3 reads CASSSIGPPGGELFF. The CDR3 region has the DNA TGCGCCAGCAGCTCGATCGGGCCCCCGGGCGGGGAGCTGTTTTTT. Drawing the rest from reference TRBV5-1 and TRBJ2-2, the complete variable domain is KAGVTQTPRYLIKTRGQQVTLSCSPISGHRSVSWYQQTPGQGLQFLFEYFSETQRNKGNFPGRFSGRQFSNSRSEMNVSTLELGDSALYLCASSSIGPPGGELFFGEGSRLTVL.